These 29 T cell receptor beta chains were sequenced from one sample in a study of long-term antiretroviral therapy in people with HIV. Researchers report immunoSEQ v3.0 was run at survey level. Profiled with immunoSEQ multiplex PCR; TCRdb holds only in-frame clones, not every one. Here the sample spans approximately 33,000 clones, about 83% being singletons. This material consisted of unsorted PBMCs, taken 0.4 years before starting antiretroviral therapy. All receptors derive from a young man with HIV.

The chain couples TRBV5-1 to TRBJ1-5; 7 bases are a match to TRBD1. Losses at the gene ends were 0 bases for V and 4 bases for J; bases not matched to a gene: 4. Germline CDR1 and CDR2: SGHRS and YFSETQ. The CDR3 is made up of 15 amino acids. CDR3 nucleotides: TGCGCCAGCAGCTTGGATGGGGACAGTAATCAGCCCCAGCATTTT. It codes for CASSLDGDSNQPQHF. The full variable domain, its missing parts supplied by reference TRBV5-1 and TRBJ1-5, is KAGVTQTPRYLIKTRGQQVTLSCSPISGHRSVSWYQQTPGQGLQFLFEYFSETQRNKGNFPGRFSGRQFSNSRSEMNVSTLELGDSALYLCASSLDGDSNQPQHFGDGTRLSIL.

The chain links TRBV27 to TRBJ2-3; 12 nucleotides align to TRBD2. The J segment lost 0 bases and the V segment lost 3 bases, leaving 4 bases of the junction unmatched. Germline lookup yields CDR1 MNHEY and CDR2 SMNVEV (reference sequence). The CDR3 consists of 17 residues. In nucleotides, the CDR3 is TGTGCCAGCAGTTTTCGGACTAGCGGGACTAGCACAGATACGCAGTATTTT. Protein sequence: CASSFRTSGTSTDTQYF.

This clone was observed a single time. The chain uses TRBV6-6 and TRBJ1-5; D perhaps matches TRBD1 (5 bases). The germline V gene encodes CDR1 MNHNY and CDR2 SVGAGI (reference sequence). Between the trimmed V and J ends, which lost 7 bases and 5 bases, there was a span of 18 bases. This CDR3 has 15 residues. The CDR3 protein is CASKPPGGKDQPQHF. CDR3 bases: TGTGCCAGCAAACCCCCTGGGGGAAAGGATCAGCCCCAGCATTTT.

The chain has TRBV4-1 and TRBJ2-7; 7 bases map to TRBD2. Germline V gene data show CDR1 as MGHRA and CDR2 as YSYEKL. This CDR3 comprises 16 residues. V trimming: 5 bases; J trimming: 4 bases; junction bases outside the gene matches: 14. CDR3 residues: CASSDEKGGWGYEQYF. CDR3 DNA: TGCGCCAGCAGCGATGAGAAGGGAGGGTGGGGATACGAGCAGTACTTC.

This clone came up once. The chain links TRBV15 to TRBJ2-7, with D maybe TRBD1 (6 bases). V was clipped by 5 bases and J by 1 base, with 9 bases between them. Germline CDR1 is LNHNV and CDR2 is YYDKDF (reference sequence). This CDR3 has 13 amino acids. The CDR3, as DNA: TGTGCCACCAGCTTAGGACAGTCCTACGAGCAGTACTTC. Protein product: CATSLGQSYEQYF.

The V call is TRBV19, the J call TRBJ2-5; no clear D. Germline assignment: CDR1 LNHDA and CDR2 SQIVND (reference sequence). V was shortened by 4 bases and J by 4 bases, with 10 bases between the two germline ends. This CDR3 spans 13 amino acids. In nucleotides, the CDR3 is TGTGCCAGTAGTACACATCTAGGAGAGACCCAGTACTTC. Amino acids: CASSTHLGETQYF.

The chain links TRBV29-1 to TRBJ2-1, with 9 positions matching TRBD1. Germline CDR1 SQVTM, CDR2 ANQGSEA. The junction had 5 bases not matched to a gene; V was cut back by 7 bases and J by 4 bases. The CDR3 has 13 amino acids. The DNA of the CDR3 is TGCAGCGGTAGACAGGGGGGTTACAATGAGCAGTTCTTC. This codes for CSGRQGGYNEQFF.

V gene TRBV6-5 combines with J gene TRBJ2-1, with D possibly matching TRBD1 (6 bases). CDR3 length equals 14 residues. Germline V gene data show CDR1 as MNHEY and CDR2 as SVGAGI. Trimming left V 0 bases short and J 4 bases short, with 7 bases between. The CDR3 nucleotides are TGTGCCAGCAGTTACTCGAGGGGGTACAATGAGCAGTTCTTC. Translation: CASSYSRGYNEQFF.

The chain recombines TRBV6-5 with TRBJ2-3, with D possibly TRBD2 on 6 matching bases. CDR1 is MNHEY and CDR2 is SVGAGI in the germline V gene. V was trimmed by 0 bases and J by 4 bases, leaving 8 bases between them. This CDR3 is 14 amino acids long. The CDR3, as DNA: TGTGCCAGCAGTTACTCGTCTAGCGCAGATACGCAGTATTTT. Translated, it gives CASSYSSSADTQYF.

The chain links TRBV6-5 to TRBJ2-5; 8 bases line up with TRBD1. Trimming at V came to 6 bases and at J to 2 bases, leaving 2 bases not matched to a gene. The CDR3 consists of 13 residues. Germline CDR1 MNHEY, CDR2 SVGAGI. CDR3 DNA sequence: TGTGCCAGCAGCAACAGGGGGCAAGAGACCCAGTACTTC. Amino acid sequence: CASSNRGQETQYF.

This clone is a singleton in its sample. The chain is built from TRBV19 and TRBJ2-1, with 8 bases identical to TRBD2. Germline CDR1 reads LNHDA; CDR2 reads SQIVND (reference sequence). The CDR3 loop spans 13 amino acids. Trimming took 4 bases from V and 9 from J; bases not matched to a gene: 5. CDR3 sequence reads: CASSTASGGEQFF. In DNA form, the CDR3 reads TGTGCCAGTAGTACGGCAAGCGGGGGTGAGCAGTTCTTC.

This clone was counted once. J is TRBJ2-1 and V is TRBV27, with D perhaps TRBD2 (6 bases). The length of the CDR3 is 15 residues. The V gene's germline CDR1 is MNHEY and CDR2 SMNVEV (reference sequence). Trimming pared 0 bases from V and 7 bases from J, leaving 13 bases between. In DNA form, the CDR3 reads TGTGCCAGCAGTTTATCGGGGGGAACGGTAAATGAGCAGTTCTTC. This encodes CASSLSGGTVNEQFF.

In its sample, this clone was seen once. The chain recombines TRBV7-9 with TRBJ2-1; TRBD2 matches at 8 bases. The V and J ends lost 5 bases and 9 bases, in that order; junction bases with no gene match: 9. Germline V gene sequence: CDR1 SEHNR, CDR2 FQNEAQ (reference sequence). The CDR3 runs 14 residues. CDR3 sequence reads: CASSRPGGGSEQFF. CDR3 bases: TGTGCCAGCAGCCGCCCCGGGGGGGGCTCTGAGCAGTTCTTC.

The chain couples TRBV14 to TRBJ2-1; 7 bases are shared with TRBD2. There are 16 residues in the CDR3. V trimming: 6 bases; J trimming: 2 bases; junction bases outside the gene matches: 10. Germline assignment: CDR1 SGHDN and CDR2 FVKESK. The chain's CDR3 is CASSRLAARAYNEQFF. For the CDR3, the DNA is TGTGCCAGCAGTCGACTAGCCGCCCGGGCCTACAATGAGCAGTTCTTC.

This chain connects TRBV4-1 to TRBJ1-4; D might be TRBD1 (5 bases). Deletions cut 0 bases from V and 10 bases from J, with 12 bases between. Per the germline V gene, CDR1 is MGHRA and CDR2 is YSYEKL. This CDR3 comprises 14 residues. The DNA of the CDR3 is TGCGCCAGCAGCCAAGAGAGGGACTTAGTAAAACTGTTTTTT. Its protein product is CASSQERDLVKLFF.

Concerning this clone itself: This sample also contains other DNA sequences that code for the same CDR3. The CDR3, as DNA: TGTGCCAGCAGCCTAAGGACGGGGGTCACCGACGAGCAGTACTTC. It is translated as CASSLRTGVTDEQYF. V is TRBV13 and J is TRBJ2-7; D is perhaps TRBD2 (6 bases). Trimming shortened V by 5 bases and J by 5 bases, and 19 bases separated the two germline ends. Germline CDR1 PRHDT, CDR2 FYEKMQ (reference sequence). This CDR3 has 15 residues.

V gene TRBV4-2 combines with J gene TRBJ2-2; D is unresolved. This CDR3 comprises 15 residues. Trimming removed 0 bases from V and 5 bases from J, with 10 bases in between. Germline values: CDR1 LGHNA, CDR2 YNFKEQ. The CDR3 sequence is CASSQERSRTGELFF. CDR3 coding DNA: TGTGCCAGCAGCCAAGAGAGATCGAGAACCGGGGAGCTGTTTTTT.

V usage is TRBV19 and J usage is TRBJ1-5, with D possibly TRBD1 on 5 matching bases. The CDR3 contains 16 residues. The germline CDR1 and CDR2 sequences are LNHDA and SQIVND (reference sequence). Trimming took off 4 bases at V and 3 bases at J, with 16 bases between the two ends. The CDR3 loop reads CASSTPSPGPNQPQHF. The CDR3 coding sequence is TGTGCCAGTAGTACCCCTTCCCCGGGACCCAATCAGCCCCAGCATTTT.

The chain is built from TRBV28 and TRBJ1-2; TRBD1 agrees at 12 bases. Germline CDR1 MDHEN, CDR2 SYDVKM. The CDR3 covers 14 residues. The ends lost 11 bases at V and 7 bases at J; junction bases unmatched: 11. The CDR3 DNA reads TGTGCCTCCTGTCCGGGACAGGGGGCTCGTGGCTACACCTTC. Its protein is CASCPGQGARGYTF.

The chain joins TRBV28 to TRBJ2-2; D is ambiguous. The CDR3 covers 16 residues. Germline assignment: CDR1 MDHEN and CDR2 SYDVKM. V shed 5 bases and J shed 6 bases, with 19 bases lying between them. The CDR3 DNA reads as TGTGCCAGCAGTCTAACCCAGACCAGGAGATCCGGGGAGCTGTTTTTT. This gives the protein CASSLTQTRRSGELFF.

CDR3 in amino acids: CAWRPRGTMGAGELFF. The CDR3 region has the DNA TGTGCCTGGAGACCTAGAGGGACTATGGGGGCCGGGGAGCTGTTTTTT. This rearrangement joins TRBV30 to TRBJ2-2; 7 positions match TRBD2. Trimming removed 3 bases from V and 6 bases from J; junction bases left unmatched: 13. The CDR3 length is 16 residues. The germline CDR1 and CDR2 sequences are GTSNPN and SVGIG (reference sequence).

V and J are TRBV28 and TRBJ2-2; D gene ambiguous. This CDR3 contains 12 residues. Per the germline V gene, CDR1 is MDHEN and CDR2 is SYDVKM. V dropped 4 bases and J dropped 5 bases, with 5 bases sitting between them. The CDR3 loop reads CASSWRTGELFF. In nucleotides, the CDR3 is TGTGCCAGCAGTTGGCGTACCGGGGAGCTGTTTTTT.

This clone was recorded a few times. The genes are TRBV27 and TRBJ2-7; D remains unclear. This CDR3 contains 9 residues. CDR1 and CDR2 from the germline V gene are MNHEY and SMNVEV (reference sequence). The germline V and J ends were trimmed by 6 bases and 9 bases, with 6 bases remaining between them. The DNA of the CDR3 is TGTGCCAGCAGACAAGGGCAGTACTTC. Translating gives CASRQGQYF.

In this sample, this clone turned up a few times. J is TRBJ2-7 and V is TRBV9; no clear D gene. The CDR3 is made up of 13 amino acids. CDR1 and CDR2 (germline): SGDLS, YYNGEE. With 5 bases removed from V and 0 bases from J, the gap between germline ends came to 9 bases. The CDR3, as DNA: TGTGCCAGCAGTGGGGTCTACTCCTACGAGCAGTACTTC. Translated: CASSGVYSYEQYF.

This CDR3 reads CASSYSSEYNEQFF. DNA of the CDR3: TGTGCCAGCAGTTACTCGTCGGAATACAATGAGCAGTTCTTC. This sequence joins TRBV6-6 and TRBJ2-1; D gene uncertain. The V gene's germline CDR1 is MNHNY and CDR2 SVGAGI (reference sequence). Trimming removed 0 bases from V and 4 bases from J, with 7 bases in between. This CDR3 comprises 14 residues.

The CDR3 region is CASKVGGADGNTIYF. The CDR3 region has the DNA TGCGCCAGCAAAGTTGGGGGCGCCGATGGAAACACCATATATTTT. The rearrangement joins TRBV5-1 to TRBJ1-3; D may be TRBD1 (6 bases). V gave up 6 bases and J gave up 3 bases, with 16 bases separating them. Germline V gives CDR1 SGHRS, CDR2 YFSETQ. The CDR3 consists of 15 residues.

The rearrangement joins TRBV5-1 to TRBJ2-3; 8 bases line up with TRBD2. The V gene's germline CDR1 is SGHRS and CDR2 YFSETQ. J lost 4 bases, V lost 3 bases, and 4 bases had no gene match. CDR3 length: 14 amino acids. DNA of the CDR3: TGCGCCAGCAGCTCCGCGGGGGGCCCAGATACGCAGTATTTT. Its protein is CASSSAGGPDTQYF.

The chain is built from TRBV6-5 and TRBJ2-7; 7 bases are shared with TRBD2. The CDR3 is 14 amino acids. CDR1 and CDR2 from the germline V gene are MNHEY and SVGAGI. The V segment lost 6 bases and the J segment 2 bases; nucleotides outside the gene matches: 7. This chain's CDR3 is CASRGGSEAYEQYF. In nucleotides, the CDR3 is TGTGCCAGCAGGGGCGGGAGTGAGGCCTACGAGCAGTACTTC.

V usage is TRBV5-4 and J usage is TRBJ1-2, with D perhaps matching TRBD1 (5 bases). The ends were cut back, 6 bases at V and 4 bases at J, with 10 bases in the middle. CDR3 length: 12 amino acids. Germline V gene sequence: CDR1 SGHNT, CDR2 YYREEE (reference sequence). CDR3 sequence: CASTRGAYGYTF. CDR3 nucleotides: TGTGCCAGCACAAGGGGTGCCTATGGCTACACCTTC.